The following is a TCR beta chain sequence with its context. The antigen remains unidentified. This sample stems from a study of vaccination and CD4 T cells after COVID-19. At the level of the study: The post-COVID sampling time was a median about 98 days after diagnosis, ranging from 35 to 161.

CDR3 length: 14 residues. The V segment lost 0 bases and the J segment 6 bases; nucleotides outside the gene matches: 6. Germline assignment: CDR1 DFQATT and CDR2 SNEGSKA (reference sequence). Study-level results: Of the reactive clones in convalescent patients, a median about 90% showed up only post-vaccination.

The study sequenced cultured CD4+ T cell DNA using the Oncomine TCR Beta short-read assay. TCRdb fed the PCR reads into MiXCR, producing one record per CDR3 protein. The sample shows some 16,000 distinct CDR3 sequences, over 45% of them seen only once. The treatment denotes: roughly 10-day PBMC culture with coronavirus spike peptide pools or control peptides (ViraFEST assay). The sequence came from a human donor who had recovered from COVID-19. Material: CD4+ T cells from blood, cultured in vitro. The chain carries TRBV20-1 and TRBJ2-3; 7 bases agree with TRBD2. CDR3: CSARDVTLADTQYF. CDR3 DNA sequence: TGCAGTGCTAGAGACGTAACACTAGCGGATACGCAGTATTTT.